This T cell receptor (beta chain) comes out of a study of early T cells in non-severe SARS-CoV-2 infection. Turning to the study itself: Sequenced material consisted of bulk RNA (from unsorted whole blood), and chains were unpaired.

Separate cDNA molecules each had unique molecular identifiers attached to them. In TCRdb, the 5' RACE reads were re-called with MiXCR into one record per CDR3 protein. This sample has roughly 63,000 distinct CDR3 sequences, with approximately 12% found just once. Ten or more counts support this clonotype. The germline V gene encodes CDR1 LNHDA and CDR2 SQIVND (reference sequence). This CDR3 spans 14 amino acids. The junction had 7 bases not matched to a gene; V was cut back by 5 bases and J by 5 bases. This clonotype originated in an adult who was a healthcare worker with PCR-confirmed SARS-CoV-2 infection or an uninfected control (not recorded which). The sample comprised whole blood. This sequence joins TRBV19 and TRBJ1-1; the match to TRBD1 covers 8 bases. The CDR3 nucleotides are TGTGCCAGTAGTTTCGGACAGGGTCGAACTGAAGCTTTCTTT. Its protein product is CASSFGQGRTEAFF.